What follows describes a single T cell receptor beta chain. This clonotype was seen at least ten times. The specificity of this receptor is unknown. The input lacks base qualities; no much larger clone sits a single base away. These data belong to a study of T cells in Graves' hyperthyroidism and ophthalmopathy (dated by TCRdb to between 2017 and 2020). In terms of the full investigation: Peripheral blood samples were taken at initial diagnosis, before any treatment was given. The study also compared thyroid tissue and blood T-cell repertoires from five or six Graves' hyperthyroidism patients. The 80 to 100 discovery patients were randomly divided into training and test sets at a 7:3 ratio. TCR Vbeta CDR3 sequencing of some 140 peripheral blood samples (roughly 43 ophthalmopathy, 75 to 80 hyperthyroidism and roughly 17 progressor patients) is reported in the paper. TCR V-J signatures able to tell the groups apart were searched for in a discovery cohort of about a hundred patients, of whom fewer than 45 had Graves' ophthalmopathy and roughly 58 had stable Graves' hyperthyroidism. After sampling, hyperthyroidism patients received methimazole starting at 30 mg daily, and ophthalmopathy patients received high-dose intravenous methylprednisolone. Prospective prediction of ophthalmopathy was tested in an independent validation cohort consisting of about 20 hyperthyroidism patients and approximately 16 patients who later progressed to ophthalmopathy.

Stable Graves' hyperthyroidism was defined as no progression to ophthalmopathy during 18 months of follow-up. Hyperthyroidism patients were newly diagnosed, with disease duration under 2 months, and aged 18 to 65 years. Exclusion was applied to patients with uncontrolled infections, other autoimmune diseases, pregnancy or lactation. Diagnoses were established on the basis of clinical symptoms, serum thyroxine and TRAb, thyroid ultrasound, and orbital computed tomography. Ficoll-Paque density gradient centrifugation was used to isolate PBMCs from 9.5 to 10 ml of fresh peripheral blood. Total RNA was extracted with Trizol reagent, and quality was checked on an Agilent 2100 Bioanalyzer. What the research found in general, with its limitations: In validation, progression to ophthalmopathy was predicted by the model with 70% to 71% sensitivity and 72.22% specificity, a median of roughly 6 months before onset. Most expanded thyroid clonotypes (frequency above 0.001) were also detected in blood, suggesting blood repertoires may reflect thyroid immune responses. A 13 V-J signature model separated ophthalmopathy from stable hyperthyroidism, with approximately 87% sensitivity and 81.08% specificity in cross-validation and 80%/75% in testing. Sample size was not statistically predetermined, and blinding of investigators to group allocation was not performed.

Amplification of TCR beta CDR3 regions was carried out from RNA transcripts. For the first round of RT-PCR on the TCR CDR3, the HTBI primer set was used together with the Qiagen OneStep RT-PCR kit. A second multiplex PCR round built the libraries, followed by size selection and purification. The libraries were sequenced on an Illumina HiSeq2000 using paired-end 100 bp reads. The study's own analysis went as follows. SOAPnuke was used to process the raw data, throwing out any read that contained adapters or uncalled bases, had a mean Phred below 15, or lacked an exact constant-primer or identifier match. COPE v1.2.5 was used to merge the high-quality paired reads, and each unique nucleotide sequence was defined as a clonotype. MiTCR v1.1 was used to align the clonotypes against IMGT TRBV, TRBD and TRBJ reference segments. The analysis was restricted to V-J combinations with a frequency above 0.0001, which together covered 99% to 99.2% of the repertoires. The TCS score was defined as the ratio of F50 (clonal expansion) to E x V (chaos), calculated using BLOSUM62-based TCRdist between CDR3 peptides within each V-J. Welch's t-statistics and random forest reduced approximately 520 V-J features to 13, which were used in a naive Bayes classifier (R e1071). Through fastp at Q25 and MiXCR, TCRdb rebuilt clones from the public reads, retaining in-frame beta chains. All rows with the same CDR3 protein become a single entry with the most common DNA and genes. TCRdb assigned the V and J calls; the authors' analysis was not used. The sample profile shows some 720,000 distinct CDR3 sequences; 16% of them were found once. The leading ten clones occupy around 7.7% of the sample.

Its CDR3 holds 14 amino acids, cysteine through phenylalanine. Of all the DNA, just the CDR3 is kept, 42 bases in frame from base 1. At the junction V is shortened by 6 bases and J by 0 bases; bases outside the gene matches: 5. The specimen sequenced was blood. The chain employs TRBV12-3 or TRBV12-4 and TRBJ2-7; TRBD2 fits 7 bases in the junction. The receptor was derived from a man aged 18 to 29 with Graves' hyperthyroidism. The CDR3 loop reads CASRSTSDSYEQYF. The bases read TGTGCCAGCAGATCCACTAGCGACTCCTACGAGCAGTACTTC.